This T cell receptor (beta chain) comes out of a study of T cell responses to AZD1222 COVID-19 vaccine. Study-level findings and limits: Nearly half of spike-specific TCRs reportedly go after variant regions that carry no mutations.

Comment on this clone: Antigen unknown.

Using immunoSEQ multiplex PCR, the repertoire was profiled, and TCRdb retains in-frame clones only, with some absent. The repertoire consists of about 100,000 clones, with approximately 89% occurring once and the leading ten covering 4% to 4.5%. The specimen comprised peripheral blood, sampled on day 0 of MenACWY control vaccination. This receptor was identified in an adult in good health.

The CDR3, as DNA: TGCGCCAGCAGCCCCGAACCTCTAGCGTTAAGGGTCGGTGAGCAGTTCTTC. Translating it yields CASSPEPLALRVGEQFF. This chain connects TRBV5-1 to TRBJ2-1; weak D call: TRBD2 (6 bases). This CDR3 contains 17 residues. The V and J ends lost 4 bases and 9 bases respectively, with 26 bases between them. In germline, CDR1 is SGHRS, CDR2 YFSETQ.